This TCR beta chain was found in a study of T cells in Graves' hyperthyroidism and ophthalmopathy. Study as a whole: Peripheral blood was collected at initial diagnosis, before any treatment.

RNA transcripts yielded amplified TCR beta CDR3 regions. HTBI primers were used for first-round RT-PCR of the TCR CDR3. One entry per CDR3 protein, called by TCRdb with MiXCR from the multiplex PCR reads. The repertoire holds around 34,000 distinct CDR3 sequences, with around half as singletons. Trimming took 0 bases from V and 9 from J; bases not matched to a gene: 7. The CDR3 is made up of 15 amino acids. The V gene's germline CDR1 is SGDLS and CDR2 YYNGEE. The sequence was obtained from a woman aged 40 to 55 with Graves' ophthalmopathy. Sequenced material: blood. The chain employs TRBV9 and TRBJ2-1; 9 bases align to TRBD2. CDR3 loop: CASSVGTSDRGEQFF. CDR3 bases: TGTGCCAGCAGCGTAGGGACTAGCGATCGAGGTGAGCAGTTCTTC.